The rows below give T cell receptor beta chains drawn from one sample of a study of CD8 T cells in Susac syndrome. TCRdb ran MiXCR on the immunoSEQ multiplex PCR reads and lists one entry per CDR3 protein. The table has about 200,000 distinct CDR3 sequences, 95% seen once. Sequences were obtained from CD4+ T cells from PBMCs. The receptors here all came from a human donor with multiple sclerosis. CDR3s include the opening cysteine and the closing phenylalanine or tryptophan. Each record gives: V gene, J gene, D gene, clone size, CDR3 protein, CDR3 DNA. A D gene is named only where the DNA matches it firmly. The size entry is marked missing in some rows and otherwise reads once, few, many or a size class.

V gene: TRBV3-1
J gene: TRBJ2-1
D gene: -
clone size: -
CDR3 protein: CASSQERGAMGNEQFF
CDR3 DNA: TGTGCCAGCAGCCAAGAAAGGGGGGCGATGGGCAATGAGCAGTTCTTC

V gene: TRBV20-1
J gene: TRBJ1-1
D gene: TRBD1
clone size: once
CDR3 protein: CSARPGQGNPEAFF
CDR3 DNA: TGCAGTGCTAGGCCCGGACAGGGTAACCCTGAAGCTTTCTTT

V gene: TRBV3-1
J gene: TRBJ1-1
D gene: TRBD1
clone size: -
CDR3 protein: CASSPRRQGRMNTEAFF
CDR3 DNA: TGTGCCAGCAGCCCCCGAAGACAGGGGAGAATGAACACTGAAGCTTTCTTT

V gene: TRBV2
J gene: TRBJ1-4
D gene: -
clone size: -
CDR3 protein: CASSERQAATNEKLFF
CDR3 DNA: TGTGCCAGCAGTGAAAGACAGGCTGCAACTAATGAAAAACTGTTTTTT

V gene: TRBV19
J gene: TRBJ2-3
D gene: TRBD2
clone size: -
CDR3 protein: CASRGLAENTDTQYF
CDR3 DNA: TGTGCCAGTAGGGGACTAGCGGAGAATACAGATACGCAGTATTTT

V gene: TRBV12-3/TRBV12-4
J gene: TRBJ1-5
D gene: -
clone size: once
CDR3 protein: CASSLAASNQPQHF
CDR3 DNA: TGTGCCAGCAGTTTGGCCGCTAGCAATCAGCCCCAGCATTTT

V gene: TRBV6-2/TRBV6-3
J gene: TRBJ1-5
D gene: -
clone size: -
CDR3 protein: CASRLPGRGNQPQHF
CDR3 DNA: TGTGCCAGCAGGCTTCCGGGCCGCGGCAATCAGCCCCAGCATTTT

V gene: TRBV29-1
J gene: TRBJ1-4
D gene: -
clone size: -
CDR3 protein: CSGGMNEKLFF
CDR3 DNA: TGCAGCGGCGGCATGAATGAAAAACTGTTTTTT

V gene: TRBV5-1
J gene: TRBJ1-2
D gene: TRBD1
clone size: -
CDR3 protein: CASSSSGQGPYGYTF
CDR3 DNA: TGCGCCAGCAGCTCTTCGGGACAGGGCCCCTATGGCTACACCTTC

V gene: TRBV29-1
J gene: TRBJ2-7
D gene: -
clone size: -
CDR3 protein: CSVVGDRYEQYF
CDR3 DNA: TGCAGCGTTGTAGGGGACCGCTACGAGCAGTACTTC

V gene: TRBV12-3/TRBV12-4
J gene: TRBJ1-6
D gene: -
clone size: -
CDR3 protein: CASSLLGTFNSPLHF
CDR3 DNA: TGTGCCAGCAGCCTCCTGGGGACATTTAATTCACCCCTCCACTTT

V gene: TRBV15
J gene: TRBJ2-5
D gene: -
clone size: -
CDR3 protein: CATSRDQRETQYF
CDR3 DNA: TGTGCCACCAGCAGAGATCAACGAGAGACCCAGTACTTC

V gene: TRBV20-1
J gene: TRBJ2-1
D gene: TRBD2
clone size: -
CDR3 protein: CSASGGVENEQFF
CDR3 DNA: TGCAGTGCTAGCGGGGGGGTAGAAAATGAGCAGTTCTTC

V gene: TRBV29-1
J gene: TRBJ2-5
D gene: -
clone size: -
CDR3 protein: CSVATGLETQYF
CDR3 DNA: TGCAGCGTCGCAACAGGGCTAGAGACCCAGTACTTC

V gene: TRBV29-1
J gene: TRBJ1-1
D gene: -
clone size: -
CDR3 protein: CSVRGSNTEAFF
CDR3 DNA: TGCAGCGTTAGAGGGTCGAACACTGAAGCTTTCTTT

V gene: TRBV7-2
J gene: TRBJ1-2
D gene: -
clone size: -
CDR3 protein: CASSLSSAYGYTF
CDR3 DNA: TGTGCCAGCAGCTTAAGCTCGGCCTATGGCTACACCTTC

V gene: TRBV7-8
J gene: TRBJ2-3
D gene: TRBD1
clone size: -
CDR3 protein: CASSSSGTAVRDTQYF
CDR3 DNA: TGTGCCAGCAGCTCATCCGGGACAGCAGTGCGAGATACGCAGTATTTT

V gene: TRBV27
J gene: TRBJ1-1
D gene: -
clone size: -
CDR3 protein: CASSLSQGIGEAFF
CDR3 DNA: TGTGCCAGCAGTTTATCCCAAGGGATTGGTGAAGCTTTCTTT

V gene: TRBV4-1
J gene: TRBJ2-1
D gene: -
clone size: -
CDR3 protein: CASSQEGAPYNEQFF
CDR3 DNA: TGCGCCAGCAGCCAGGAGGGAGCTCCCTACAATGAGCAGTTCTTC

V gene: TRBV7-9
J gene: TRBJ2-1
D gene: -
clone size: -
CDR3 protein: CASSLRILPREGSYNEQFF
CDR3 DNA: TGTGCCAGCAGCTTAAGAATACTACCCCGCGAGGGCTCCTACAATGAGCAGTTCTTC

V gene: TRBV6-5
J gene: TRBJ1-2
D gene: -
clone size: -
CDR3 protein: CASSQRGGLAGYTF
CDR3 DNA: TGTGCCAGCAGTCAGCGGGGCGGGTTGGCTGGCTACACCTTC

V gene: TRBV27
J gene: TRBJ1-2
D gene: -
clone size: -
CDR3 protein: CASTRDARYGYTF
CDR3 DNA: TGTGCCAGCACCCGGGACGCCCGCTATGGCTACACCTTC

V gene: TRBV30
J gene: TRBJ1-5
D gene: TRBD1
clone size: -
CDR3 protein: CAWSVGSGGGQPQHF
CDR3 DNA: TGTGCCTGGAGTGTTGGTTCAGGGGGCGGTCAGCCCCAGCATTTT

V gene: TRBV20-1
J gene: TRBJ2-5
D gene: TRBD2
clone size: -
CDR3 protein: CSAISGGARETQYF
CDR3 DNA: TGCAGTGCCATTAGCGGGGGGGCCAGGGAGACCCAGTACTTC